Included here is one T cell receptor (beta chain) sequence, with context. The assay was immunoSEQ multiplex PCR, and TCRdb's table has in-frame clones only and misses some. Of tens of thousands of clones listed, roughly 90% are singletons. These data originate in a study of T cell changes during pregnancy in multiple sclerosis. V was pared by 3 bases and J by 0 bases, with 12 bases between. Per germline, CDR1 GTSNPN and CDR2 SVGIG (reference sequence). This CDR3 has 15 amino acids. The starting material was peripheral blood, obtained in the first trimester of pregnancy. The gene calls are TRBV30 and TRBJ2-1, with a weak D call TRBD2 (6 bases). This clonotype was obtained from a female donor with multiple sclerosis, enrolled in a pregnancy study. CDR3 DNA: TGTGCCTGGAGGAGGGACTCCTACTCCTACAATGAGCAGTTCTTC. This codes for CAWRRDSYSYNEQFF.